This TCR beta chain comes out of a study of blood T cell repertoires in COVID-19. This table comes from immunoSEQ multiplex PCR, and its TCRdb copy is limited to in-frame clones, with some not included. Of some 220,000 clones listed, 70% to 90% were seen once; the top ten hold over 10%. CDR1 and CDR2 (germline): MNHEY, SMNVEV (reference sequence). The CDR3 extends over 15 amino acids. Trimming took off 5 bases at V and 7 bases at J, with 21 bases between the two ends. This clonotype was obtained from a human donor in a cohort sampled during active COVID-19. The rearrangement joins TRBV27 to TRBJ2-7, with D maybe TRBD1 (6 bases). Sequenced: peripheral blood. The CDR3 DNA is TGTGCCAGCAGTGGCCTTGTTGGACAGCCCTGGGAGCAGTACTTC. This translates into CASSGLVGQPWEQYF.